This TCR beta chain was recorded in a study of T cell repertoires in cytomegalovirus infection (dated by TCRdb to between 2017 and 2020). For the wider study: Donor HLA type was relevant to the analysis, because carriage of CMV infection together with the matching HLA type was indicated by public TCR beta signatures. Results and caveats for the whole study, not just this receptor: Cumulative frequency of public TCR beta family members discriminated carriers of CMV infection plus the relevant HLA type in this cohort and an independent approximately 360-donor cohort. The ex vivo response was dominated by HLA-C-restricted CMV-specific TCR beta clonotypes, which also provided the single most frequent clonotype in two of eight donors.

Sequenced on an Illumina HiSeq 1500. TCRdb cleaned the public reads at Q25 with fastp, built clones with MiXCR and kept in-frame beta chains. Each CDR3 protein gets just one entry, which takes the most common genes and DNA from the rows behind it. The sample has approximately 150,000 distinct CDR3 sequences on record, 17% of them singletons. The leading ten clones occupy around 19% of the sample. A word on this clonotype: Its antigen is not yet known. There are no base qualities to consult, and no much larger clone falls within one base.

Reading the germline V gene (reference sequence) gives CDR1 MNHEY and CDR2 SMNVEV. Cut back by 4 bases and 2 bases, the V and J ends lie 9 bases apart. The CDR3 spans 13 residues, from the cysteine through the phenylalanine. Only the CDR3 part of the read is kept: 39 bases, read in frame from the first base. The chain is assembled from TRBV27 and TRBJ2-7; the best D guess is TRBD1, with 5 bases matching. The receptor's source is a human donor in good health (CMV status not recorded). Some clones in this sample may be carry-over from other donors' samples. The sequencing sample was made of CD8+ T cells from PBMCs. The CDR3 region has the sequence CASSWGGTYEQYF. In nucleotides, the sequence is TGTGCCAGCAGTTGGGGCGGCACCTACGAGCAGTACTTC.